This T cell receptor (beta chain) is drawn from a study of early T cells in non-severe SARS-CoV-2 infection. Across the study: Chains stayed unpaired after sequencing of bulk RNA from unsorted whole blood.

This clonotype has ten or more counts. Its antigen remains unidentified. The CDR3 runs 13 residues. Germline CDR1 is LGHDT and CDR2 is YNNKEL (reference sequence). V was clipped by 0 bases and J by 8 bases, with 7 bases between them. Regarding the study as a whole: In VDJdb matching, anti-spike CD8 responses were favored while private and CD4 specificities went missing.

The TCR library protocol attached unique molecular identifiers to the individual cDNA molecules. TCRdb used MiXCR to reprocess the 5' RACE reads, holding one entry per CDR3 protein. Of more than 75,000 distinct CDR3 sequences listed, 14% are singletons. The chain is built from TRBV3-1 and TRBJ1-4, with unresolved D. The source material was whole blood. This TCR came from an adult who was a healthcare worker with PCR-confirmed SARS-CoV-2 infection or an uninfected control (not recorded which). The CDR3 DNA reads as TGTGCCAGCAGCCAAGATCCCCCCGAAAAACTGTTTTTT. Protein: CASSQDPPEKLFF. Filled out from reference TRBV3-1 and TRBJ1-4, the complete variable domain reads DTAVSQTPKYLVTQMGNDKSIKCEQNLGHDTMYWYKQDSKKFLKIMFSYNNKELIINETVPNRFSPKSPDKAHLNLHINSLELGDSAVYFCASSQDPPEKLFFGSGTQLSVL.